This T cell receptor (beta chain) was obtained from a study of cytomegalovirus exposure and HLA in healthy donors. CDR1 is LNHDA, CDR2 SQIVND, per germline (reference sequence). V lost 5 bases, J lost 5 bases, and 6 bases stayed unmatched. The CDR3 runs 15 residues. PCR primers comprised 60 Vbeta and 13 Jbeta primers. Libraries were prepared by immunoSEQ multiplex PCR; TCRdb keeps only in-frame clonotypes and omits some of them. The table includes roughly 90,000 clones, around 84% detected once. The rearrangement links TRBV19 to TRBJ2-1, with 10 bases matching TRBD2. This clonotype was sampled from a woman between 40 and 55 years old in good health and CMV-seropositive. What was sequenced was PBMCs. This CDR3 reads CASSVLAGTDNEQFF. The CDR3 DNA sequence: TGTGCCAGTAGTGTACTAGCGGGGACGGACAATGAGCAGTTCTTC.